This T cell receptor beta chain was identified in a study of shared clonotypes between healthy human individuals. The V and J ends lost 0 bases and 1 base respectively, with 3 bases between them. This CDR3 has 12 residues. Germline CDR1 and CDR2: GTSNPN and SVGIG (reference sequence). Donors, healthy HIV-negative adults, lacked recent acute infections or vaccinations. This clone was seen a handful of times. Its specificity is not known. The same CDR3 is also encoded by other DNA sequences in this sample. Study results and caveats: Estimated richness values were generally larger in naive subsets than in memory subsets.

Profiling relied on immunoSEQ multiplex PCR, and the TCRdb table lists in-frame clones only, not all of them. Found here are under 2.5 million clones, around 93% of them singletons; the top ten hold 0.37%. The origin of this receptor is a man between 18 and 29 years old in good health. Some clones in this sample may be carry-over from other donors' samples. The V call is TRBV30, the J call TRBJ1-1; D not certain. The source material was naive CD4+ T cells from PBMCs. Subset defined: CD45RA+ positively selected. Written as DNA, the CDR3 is TGTGCCTGGAGTGTAGGGAACACTGAAGCTTTCTTT. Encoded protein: CAWSVGNTEAFF.